One and the same sample provided the 25 T cell receptor beta chains below, sequenced in a study of T-cell reconstitution after alpha-beta-depleted transplantation in children. Researchers prepared the TCRbeta library using unique molecular identifiers, the study reports. TCRdb reprocessed the PCR reads with MiXCR, giving one entry per CDR3 protein. The sample yields around 500,000 distinct CDR3 sequences, 20% to 25% seen once. Specimen: PBMCs, mostly from graft donor cells, collected 360 days after TCRalphabeta/CD19-depleted stem cell transplant. The receptors stem from a boy in the first two years of life who had a stem cell transplant for acute myeloid leukemia, so the T cells may come from the graft donor.

This clonotype was seen a few times. The junction departs from germline at one end; a sequencing error may be responsible. The genes are TRBV11-2 and TRBJ2-7; D possibly corresponds to TRBD1 (6 bases). The germline gives CDR1 SGHAT, CDR2 FQNNGV. CDR3 length: 12 residues. CDR3 sequence: CASSLVGRGHHF. Here the CDR3 DNA reads TGTGCCAGCAGCTTAGTGGGCAGGGGCCACCACTTC. The variable domain in full, completed from reference TRBV11-2 and TRBJ2-7, reads EAGVAQSPRYKIIEKRQSVAFWCNPISGHATLYWYQQILGQGPKLLIQFQNNGVVDDSQLPKDRFSAERLKGVDSTLKIQPAKLEDSAVYLCASSLVGRGHHFGPGTRLTVT.

There are many counts of this clonotype. CDR3 loop: CASSTVGGTETQYF. In DNA, the CDR3 is TGTGCCAGCAGCACCGTGGGGGGAACAGAGACCCAGTACTTC. The rearrangement links TRBV6-1 to TRBJ2-5, with a weak D call TRBD2 (6 bases). V was clipped by 6 bases and J by 4 bases, with 15 bases between them. The CDR3 sequence is 14 residues long. The germline CDR1 and CDR2 sequences are MNHNS and SASEGT.

This rearrangement joins TRBV28 to TRBJ2-3; 9 positions match TRBD1. There are 17 residues in the CDR3. After removal of 5 bases from V and 5 bases from J, the junction contained 14 bases not matched to a gene. Germline V CDR1 and CDR2: MDHEN, SYDVKM. This CDR3 is CASSPPLDGTGIDTQYF. CDR3 DNA: TGTGCCAGCAGTCCGCCCTTAGATGGGACAGGGATAGATACGCAGTATTTT. Full variable domain (missing parts from reference TRBV28 and TRBJ2-3): DVKVTQSSRYLVKRTGEKVFLECVQDMDHENMFWYRQDPGLGLRLIYFSYDVKMKEKGDIPEGYSVSREKKERFSLILESASTNQTSMYLCASSPPLDGTGIDTQYFGPGTRLTVL.

CDR3 protein: CASRAGGADTQYF. For the CDR3, the DNA is TGCGCCAGCAGGGCGGGGGGAGCAGATACGCAGTATTTT. The chain joins TRBV5-1 to TRBJ2-3, with TRBD2 identical over 8 bases. Germline-derived CDR1 and CDR2 are SGHRS and YFSETQ. The trim removed 5 bases at V and 4 bases at J, leaving 3 bases unmatched. The CDR3 length is 13 residues. Variable domain in full (rest from reference TRBV5-1 and TRBJ2-3): KAGVTQTPRYLIKTRGQQVTLSCSPISGHRSVSWYQQTPGQGLQFLFEYFSETQRNKGNFPGRFSGRQFSNSRSEMNVSTLELGDSALYLCASRAGGADTQYFGPGTRLTVL.

This clonotype was observed a few times. The genes are TRBV10-2 and TRBJ2-3; perhaps TRBD1 as D (6 bases). Per the germline V gene, CDR1 is WSHSY and CDR2 is SAAADI. This CDR3 region has 13 residues. The ends were cut back, 9 bases at V and 3 bases at J, with 13 bases in the middle. The CDR3 is CASNTGITDTQYF. The DNA of the CDR3 is TGCGCCAGTAACACAGGGATTACAGATACGCAGTATTTT.

This clonotype was counted between two and nine times. This sequence joins TRBV2 and TRBJ2-7; no definite D call. The CDR3 runs to 11 residues. Per germline, CDR1 SNHLY and CDR2 FYNNEI. V shed 10 bases and J shed 3 bases, with 10 bases lying between them. The CDR3: CATQLHYEQYF. CDR3 nucleotides: TGTGCCACCCAGCTCCACTACGAGCAGTACTTC.

The chain couples TRBV25-1 to TRBJ1-2; unclear D gene. Germline-derived CDR1 and CDR2 are MGHDK and SYGVNS. V was cut by 2 bases and J by 3 bases, with 7 bases left in between. This CDR3 spans 13 amino acids. In DNA form, the CDR3 reads TGTGCCAGCAGTGAAGTCGAGGACTATGGCTACACCTTC. This translates into CASSEVEDYGYTF.

There are a few counts of this clonotype. The chain couples TRBV7-9 to TRBJ1-1, with D possibly TRBD1 on 6 matching bases. CDR3 length equals 14 residues. V lost 6 bases to trimming and J lost 7 bases, with 18 bases between them. Per germline, CDR1 SEHNR and CDR2 FQNEAQ (reference sequence). The CDR3 DNA reads as TGTGCCAGCAGAGGGGGACCCCGCGGGGGTGAAGCTTTCTTT. Its translation: CASRGGPRGGEAFF.

V is TRBV28 and J is TRBJ1-5, with 7 bases aligning to TRBD1. The ends lost 5 bases at V and 1 base at J; junction bases unmatched: 8. The germline gives CDR1 MDHEN, CDR2 SYDVKM. The CDR3 is made up of 16 amino acids. CDR3 DNA sequence: TGTGCCAGCAGTCTCGCTAGGACAGGAAGCAATCAGCCCCAGCATTTT. It encodes CASSLARTGSNQPQHF.

This clonotype was observed many times. This chain connects TRBV9 to TRBJ2-3; possible D gene TRBD1, 6 bases. Germline CDR1 reads SGDLS; CDR2 reads YYNGEE. The length of the CDR3 is 13 residues. Between the trimmed V and J ends, which lost 7 bases and 2 bases, there was a span of 11 bases. CDR3 sequence reads: CASPVGATDTQYF. The CDR3 DNA reads as TGTGCCAGCCCCGTGGGGGCCACAGATACGCAGTATTTT.

The table lists this clonotype with many counts. The chain recombines TRBV2 with TRBJ2-1; possibly TRBD1 for D (5 bases). Per the germline V gene, CDR1 is SNHLY and CDR2 is FYNNEI. Trimming pared 5 bases from V and 3 bases from J, leaving 8 bases between. This CDR3 comprises 13 residues. CDR3 bases: TGTGCCAGCAGTACAGGTCGCTACAATGAGCAGTTCTTC. It specifies CASSTGRYNEQFF.

This clonotype has more than one count but fewer than ten. The chain combines TRBV7-7 with TRBJ2-1, with D perhaps TRBD2 (7 bases). The CDR3 totals 15 residues. Between the trimmed V and J ends, which lost 5 bases and 7 bases, there was a span of 18 bases. The germline V gene has CDR1 SSHAT and CDR2 FNYEAQ (reference sequence). The DNA for the CDR3 is TGTGCCAGCAGCCCGGGGGGCCGGCTGAGAAATGAGCAGTTCTTC. Protein sequence: CASSPGGRLRNEQFF.

The V gene is TRBV20-1, the J gene TRBJ2-2; TRBD2 might be the D (6 bases). The length of the CDR3 is 15 residues. Per the germline V gene, CDR1 is DFQATT and CDR2 is SNEGSKA (reference sequence). V was pared by 7 bases and J by 1 base, with 16 bases between. The CDR3 region is CSVKKGLLNTGELFF. The CDR3 coding sequence is TGCAGTGTCAAAAAAGGACTATTGAACACCGGGGAGCTGTTTTTT.

This chain uses TRBV28 with TRBJ2-7; D call uncertain. The CDR3 consists of 14 residues. Germline lookup yields CDR1 MDHEN and CDR2 SYDVKM. V was clipped by 6 bases and J by 2 bases, with 14 bases between them. The CDR3 DNA reads TGTGCCAGCAGCTCTTCGGACCGTCCCTACGAGCAGTACGTC. Residues: CASSSSDRPYEQYV.

This clonotype was seen repeatedly, ten times or more. V gene TRBV28 combines with J gene TRBJ2-3; TRBD2 might be the D (6 bases). Germline loops: CDR1 MDHEN, CDR2 SYDVKM. The CDR3 runs to 15 residues. With 6 bases removed from V and 3 bases from J, the gap between germline ends came to 16 bases. CDR3 bases: TGTGCCAGCAGATTAGGAGGGGCCGGGACAGATACGCAGTATTTT. Its translation: CASRLGGAGTDTQYF.

This clonotype was seen many times. This chain uses TRBV28 with TRBJ2-7; D is undetermined. There are 15 residues in the CDR3. CDR1 is MDHEN, CDR2 SYDVKM, per germline. Deletions cut 5 bases from V and 4 bases from J, with 18 bases between. CDR3 amino acids: CASSPHNTPLYEQYV. As DNA, the CDR3 is TGTGCCAGCAGTCCTCACAACACGCCCCTTTACGAGCAGTACGTC.

This clonotype was seen a handful of times. The rearrangement joins TRBV7-2 to TRBJ1-6; tentative D call: TRBD1 (6 bases). Looked up from germline, CDR1 is SGHTA and CDR2 is FQGNSA. The CDR3 sequence is 18 residues long. Trimming took off 0 bases at V and 9 bases at J, with 21 bases between the two ends. DNA of the CDR3: TGTGCCAGCAGCTTAGCGGGCAGAGGGGGAATCGGAGGTTCACCCCTCCACTTT. This gives the protein CASSLAGRGGIGGSPLHF.

This chain links TRBV20-1 with TRBJ2-5; TRBD2 agrees at 10 bases. The ends lost 1 base at V and 2 bases at J; junction bases unmatched: 4. In germline, CDR1 is DFQATT, CDR2 SNEGSKA (reference sequence). CDR3 length: 15 amino acids. In DNA, the CDR3 is TGCAGTGCTAGAGTCGGACTAGCGGTTCAAGAGACCCAGTACTTC. Protein: CSARVGLAVQETQYF.

This clonotype was picked up many times. The V call is TRBV12-3 or TRBV12-4, the J call TRBJ2-5; D not resolved. The V end lost 6 bases, the J end lost 5 bases, and 16 bases lay between the germline ends. CDR3 length: 14 amino acids. For the CDR3, the DNA is TGTGCCAGCAGCCTCACTGGACCGACTGAGACCCAGTACTTC. It is translated as CASSLTGPTETQYF.

Details on this clonotype: This may come from a read error, since a much larger clone is one base off. CDR3 nucleotides: TGTGCCAGCAGCGACAGGGTTAACTATGGCTACACCTTC. Residues: CASSDRVNYGYTF. The chain employs TRBV3-1 and TRBJ1-2; 7 positions agree with TRBD1. V gave up 5 bases and J gave up 1 base; unmatched junction bases: 1. CDR3 length: 13 amino acids. The germline CDR1 and CDR2 sequences are LGHDT and YNNKEL (reference sequence). The full variable domain, its missing parts supplied by reference TRBV3-1 and TRBJ1-2, is DTAVSQTPKYLVTQMGNDKSIKCEQNLGHDTMYWYKQDSKKFLKIMFSYNNKELIINETVPNRFSPKSPDKAHLNLHINSLELGDSAVYFCASSDRVNYGYTFGSGTRLTVV.

V is TRBV20-1 and J is TRBJ1-1, with a weak D call TRBD1 (6 bases). The CDR3 consists of 14 residues. Trimming took off 5 bases at V and 7 bases at J, with 20 bases between the two ends. Germline CDR1 and CDR2: DFQATT and SNEGSKA (reference sequence). The CDR3, as DNA: TGCAGTGCTCGTCTTACAGGGAAGGTGGGTGAAGCTTTCTTT. It translates to CSARLTGKVGEAFF.

This clonotype is labeled as medium-sized. The rearrangement joins TRBV18 to TRBJ2-7, with a possible D match to TRBD1 (6 bases). V was shortened by 2 bases and J by 3 bases, with 11 bases between the two germline ends. CDR1 and CDR2 from the germline V gene are KGHSH and LQKENI. The CDR3 runs 14 residues. CDR3 amino acids: CASSPEDRDYEQYF. The CDR3 nucleotides read TGTGCCAGCTCACCAGAGGACAGAGACTACGAGCAGTACTTC.

This clonotype was seen ten or more times. This rearrangement joins TRBV5-1 to TRBJ2-7, with unresolved D. V was shortened by 2 bases and J by 5 bases, with 11 bases between the two germline ends. CDR1 and CDR2 from the germline V gene are SGHRS and YFSETQ. The CDR3 is 13 residues long. The CDR3 nucleotides read TGCGCCAGCAGCTTCCCGTCGTCCCACGAGCAGTACTTC. Amino acid sequence: CASSFPSSHEQYF.

This clonotype was counted only a few times. The genes are TRBV6-1 and TRBJ1-1; tentatively, D is TRBD1 (6 bases). The CDR3 covers 14 residues. In germline, CDR1 is MNHNS, CDR2 SASEGT. V shed 6 bases and J shed 1 base, with 12 bases lying between them. CDR3 bases: TGTGCCAGCAGGAGTAGGGGGACGAACACTGAAGCTTTCTTT. Translated, it gives CASRSRGTNTEAFF.

The V and J genes are TRBV6-2 or TRBV6-3 and TRBJ2-3; 9 nucleotides align to TRBD1. J gave up 3 bases and V 9 bases, and 7 bases lay outside the gene matches. This CDR3 contains 14 residues. Germline V CDR1 and CDR2: MNHEY, SVGEGT. CDR3 in DNA: TGTGCCAGTCTTCGACAGGGGGAGACAGATACGCAGTATTTT. Encoded protein: CASLRQGETDTQYF.